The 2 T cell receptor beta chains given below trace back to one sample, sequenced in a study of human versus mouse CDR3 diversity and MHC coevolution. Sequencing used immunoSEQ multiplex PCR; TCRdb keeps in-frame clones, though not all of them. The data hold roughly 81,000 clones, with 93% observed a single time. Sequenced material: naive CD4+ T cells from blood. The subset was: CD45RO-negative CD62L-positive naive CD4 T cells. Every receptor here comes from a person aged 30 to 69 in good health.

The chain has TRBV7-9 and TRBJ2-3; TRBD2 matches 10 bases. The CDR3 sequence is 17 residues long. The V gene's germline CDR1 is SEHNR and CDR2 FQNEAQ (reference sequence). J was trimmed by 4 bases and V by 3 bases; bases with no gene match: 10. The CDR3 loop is CASSFLGLASGPDTQYF. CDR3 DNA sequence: TGTGCCAGCAGCTTCCTGGGACTAGCGTCGGGTCCAGATACGCAGTATTTT.

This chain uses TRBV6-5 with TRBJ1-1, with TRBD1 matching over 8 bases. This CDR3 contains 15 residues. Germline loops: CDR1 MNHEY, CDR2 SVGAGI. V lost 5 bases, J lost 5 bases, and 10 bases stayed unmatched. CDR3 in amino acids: CASSQGIQGGTEAFF. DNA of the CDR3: TGTGCCAGCAGTCAGGGCATACAGGGGGGGACTGAAGCTTTCTTT.